Listed below are T cell receptor beta chains from one sample, sequenced in a study of blood T cell repertoires in COVID-19. The table came from immunoSEQ multiplex PCR; TCRdb's copy has only in-frame clones and leaves some out. Among about 370,000 clones listed, roughly nine tenths were seen once. Input material: PBMCs or T cells enriched from blood (not recorded which). These receptor sequences come from a man between 18 and 29 years old who had recovered from COVID-19. The CDR3 runs from the conserved cysteine through the conserved F or W. The D gene is left open where the match is weak. The size field is filled for only some rows; it gives once, few, many or a size class.

J: TRBJ1-2
D: -
size: -
V: TRBV5-6
CDR3: CASSSGPSHYGYTF
DNA: TGTGCCAGCAGTTCTGGGCCCTCCCACTATGGCTACACCTTC

J: TRBJ2-1
D: TRBD1
size: -
V: TRBV7-2
CDR3: CASSLLGQGLGYNEQFF
DNA: TGTGCCAGCAGCTTATTGGGACAGGGGTTGGGCTACAATGAGCAGTTCTTC

J: TRBJ1-1
D: -
size: once
V: TRBV24-1
CDR3: CATSGPGMNTEAFF
DNA: TGTGCCACCAGTGGACCGGGAATGAACACTGAAGCTTTCTTT

J: TRBJ1-2
D: -
size: -
V: TRBV12-3/TRBV12-4
CDR3: CASRTQGRSGYTF
DNA: TGTGCCAGCAGAACACAGGGAAGGAGTGGCTACACCTTC

J: TRBJ2-3
D: -
size: -
V: TRBV7-6
CDR3: CASSPMAGLHTDTQYF
DNA: TGTGCCAGCAGCCCCATGGCGGGATTACACACAGATACGCAGTATTTT

J: TRBJ1-2
D: -
size: once
V: TRBV27
CDR3: CASSTVEGHGYTF
DNA: TGTGCCAGCAGTACGGTGGAGGGTCATGGCTACACCTTC

J: TRBJ2-3
D: TRBD2
size: -
V: TRBV7-9
CDR3: CASSLGTSGGSDTQYF
DNA: TGTGCCAGCAGCTTGGGGACTAGCGGGGGGTCGGATACGCAGTATTTT

J: TRBJ2-3
D: -
size: -
V: TRBV10-1
CDR3: CASSGGRETDTQYF
DNA: TGCGCCAGCAGCGGGGGTCGGGAAACAGATACGCAGTATTTT

J: TRBJ2-6
D: -
size: once
V: TRBV5-1
CDR3: CASSSQGANVLTF
DNA: TGCGCCAGCAGCTCCCAGGGGGCCAACGTCCTGACTTTC

J: TRBJ2-1
D: TRBD2
size: -
V: TRBV5-1
CDR3: CASSRQRGGRDEQFF
DNA: TGCGCCAGCAGCCGTCAGCGGGGGGGCCGGGATGAGCAGTTCTTC

J: TRBJ2-2
D: -
size: -
V: TRBV9
CDR3: CASSVSPGQGRNGELFF
DNA: TGTGCCAGCAGCGTATCTCCCGGGCAGGGTAGGAACGGGGAGCTGTTTTTT

J: TRBJ2-3
D: -
size: once
V: TRBV7-2
CDR3: CASSLSVTDTQYF
DNA: TGTGCCAGCAGCTTAAGCGTCACAGATACGCAGTATTTT

J: TRBJ1-1
D: TRBD1
size: -
V: TRBV9
CDR3: CASSQGAGTEAFF
DNA: TGTGCCAGCAGCCAGGGGGCGGGCACTGAAGCTTTCTTT

J: TRBJ2-2
D: TRBD1
size: -
V: TRBV9
CDR3: CASSVQDRVTGELFF
DNA: TGTGCCAGCAGCGTACAGGACAGGGTCACCGGGGAGCTGTTTTTT

J: TRBJ2-7
D: -
size: once
V: TRBV5-5
CDR3: CASSVTGTLSYEQYF
DNA: TGTGCCAGCAGCGTCACCGGGACACTATCCTACGAGCAGTACTTC

J: TRBJ1-6
D: TRBD1
size: -
V: TRBV18
CDR3: CASSPIGQGSPLHF
DNA: TGTGCCAGCTCACCCATAGGACAGGGGTCACCCCTCCACTTT

J: TRBJ2-5
D: -
size: -
V: TRBV12-5
CDR3: CASGLPRDQRTYQETQYF
DNA: TGTGCTAGTGGTTTGCCGCGGGACCAAAGAACGTACCAAGAGACCCAGTACTTC

J: TRBJ2-7
D: TRBD1
size: -
V: TRBV19
CDR3: CASSIDRAYEQYF
DNA: TGTGCCAGTAGTATTGACAGGGCCTACGAGCAGTACTTC

J: TRBJ2-1
D: -
size: -
V: TRBV5-1
CDR3: CASSPLPRDRYNEQFF
DNA: TGCGCCAGCAGCCCATTGCCGCGGGACAGATACAATGAGCAGTTCTTC

J: TRBJ1-5
D: -
size: -
V: TRBV7-8
CDR3: CASSPGALVQPQHF
DNA: TGTGCCAGCAGCCCGGGAGCCCTCGTTCAGCCCCAGCATTTT

J: TRBJ1-2
D: -
size: -
V: TRBV18
CDR3: CASSPDRFYGYTF
DNA: TGTGCCAGCTCACCAGACAGATTCTATGGCTACACCTTC

J: TRBJ1-1
D: -
size: few
V: TRBV5-6
CDR3: CASSLGVGRTEAFF
DNA: TGTGCCAGCAGCTTAGGGGTTGGGAGGACTGAAGCTTTCTTT

J: TRBJ2-1
D: TRBD1
size: once
V: TRBV12-5
CDR3: CASGVRDRVYNEQFF
DNA: TGTGCTAGTGGTGTCCGGGACAGGGTTTACAATGAGCAGTTCTTC

J: TRBJ1-1
D: TRBD1
size: -
V: TRBV14
CDR3: CASSQNRGIEAFF
DNA: TGTGCCAGCAGCCAAAACAGGGGAATTGAAGCTTTCTTT

J: TRBJ2-2
D: -
size: few
V: TRBV9
CDR3: CASRVPGETGELFF
DNA: TGTGCCAGCAGGGTCCCGGGGGAAACCGGGGAGCTGTTTTTT

J: TRBJ1-1
D: -
size: -
V: TRBV6-5
CDR3: CASSYSLGTEAFF
DNA: TGTGCCAGCAGTTACTCTCTAGGCACTGAAGCTTTCTTT